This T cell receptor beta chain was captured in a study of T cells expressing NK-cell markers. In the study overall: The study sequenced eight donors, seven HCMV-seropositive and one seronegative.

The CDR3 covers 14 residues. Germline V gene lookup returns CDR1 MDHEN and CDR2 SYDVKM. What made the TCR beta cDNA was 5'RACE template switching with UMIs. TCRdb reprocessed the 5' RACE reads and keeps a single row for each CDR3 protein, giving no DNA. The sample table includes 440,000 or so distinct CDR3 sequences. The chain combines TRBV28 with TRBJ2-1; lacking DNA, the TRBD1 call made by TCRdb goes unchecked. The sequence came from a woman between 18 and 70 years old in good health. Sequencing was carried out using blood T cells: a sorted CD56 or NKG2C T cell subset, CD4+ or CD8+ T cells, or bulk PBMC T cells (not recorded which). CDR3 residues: CASSLSGYYNEQFF.